These 15 T cell receptor beta chains were sequenced from one sample in a study of blood T cell repertoires in COVID-19. Only in-frame clones appear in the TCRdb table, and some are missing; sequencing was by immunoSEQ multiplex PCR. This table has over 30,000 clones, roughly 90% appearing once. The sample was peripheral blood. All receptors come from a man between 65 and 85 years old with acute or convalescent COVID-19.

V usage is TRBV7-2 and J usage is TRBJ1-1; D remains ambiguous. Germline lookup yields CDR1 SGHTA and CDR2 FQGNSA. The CDR3 is 15 residues long. V lost 1 base and J lost 4, with 13 bases in between. The CDR3 nucleotides read TGTGCCAGCAGCTTAGTTGTGGTCTCGGGCACTGAAGCTTTCTTT. Its protein product is CASSLVVVSGTEAFF.

The V and J genes are TRBV9 and TRBJ2-1; TRBD1 might be the D (6 bases). Trimming took 7 bases from V and 4 from J, leaving 15 bases between them. The CDR3 sequence is 14 residues long. Germline values: CDR1 SGDLS, CDR2 YYNGEE. CDR3 DNA sequence: TGTGCCAGCGGACAGTCCATCCCTTACAATGAGCAGTTCTTC. Translation: CASGQSIPYNEQFF.

The chain employs TRBV27 and TRBJ2-3; maybe TRBD2 (6 bases). The CDR3 runs to 14 residues. CDR1 MNHEY and CDR2 SMNVEV come from the germline V gene (reference sequence). Trimming stripped 6 bases from V and 0 bases from J, with 10 bases between. The CDR3 sequence is CASRELASTDTQYF. CDR3 DNA sequence: TGTGCCAGCAGGGAGCTAGCGAGCACAGATACGCAGTATTTT.

This clone was seen a handful of times. The rearrangement uses TRBV7-9 and TRBJ1-6, with 7 bases fitting TRBD1. Unmatched junction bases numbered 6, after V lost 5 bases and J lost 8 bases. The germline V gene encodes CDR1 SEHNR and CDR2 FQNEAQ (reference sequence). There are 14 residues in the CDR3. The DNA for the CDR3 is TGTGCCAGCAGCCAGGGACAGCCCGATTCACCCCTCCACTTT. Amino acid sequence: CASSQGQPDSPLHF. Using reference TRBV7-9 and TRBJ1-6 for the parts outside the CDR3, the full variable domain is DTGVSQNPRHKITKRGQNVTFRCDPISEHNRLYWYRQTLGQGPEFLTYFQNEAQLEKSRLLSDRFSAERPKGSFSTLEIQRTEQGDSAMYLCASSQGQPDSPLHFGNGTRLTVT.

By sample fraction, this clone is medium-sized. The gene calls are TRBV27 and TRBJ2-5; no definite D call. The V end was cut by 2 bases, the J end by 5 bases, with 18 bases between. This CDR3 spans 16 amino acids. Germline V lookup: CDR1 MNHEY, CDR2 SMNVEV (reference sequence). CDR3 region: CASSLDSSWSTETQYF. As DNA, the CDR3 is TGTGCCAGCAGTTTAGACTCATCCTGGTCTACGGAGACCCAGTACTTC.

The rearrangement uses TRBV7-2 and TRBJ2-1; 12 bases line up with TRBD2. Germline-derived CDR1 and CDR2 are SGHTA and FQGNSA. This CDR3 is 17 amino acids long. V shed 0 bases, J shed 6 bases, and the junction held 6 bases outside the gene matches. The CDR3, as DNA: TGTGCCAGCAGCTTAGCCTATCGGACTAGCGGGGCCAATGAGCAGTTCTTC. Amino acid sequence: CASSLAYRTSGANEQFF.

The J gene is TRBJ1-6, the V gene TRBV7-9; tentatively, D is TRBD1 (5 bases). This CDR3 spans 15 amino acids. Trimming stripped 8 bases from V and 7 bases from J, with 18 bases between. Germline CDR1 reads SEHNR; CDR2 reads FQNEAQ (reference sequence). The CDR3 DNA reads TGTGCCAGCCACGCGTGGGGGGAAGGAAATTCACCCCTCCACTTT. It codes for CASHAWGEGNSPLHF.

The chain combines TRBV20-1 with TRBJ1-5; weak D call: TRBD1 (5 bases). The CDR3 contains 13 residues. V dropped 3 bases and J dropped 3 bases, with 9 bases sitting between them. Germline CDR1 is DFQATT and CDR2 is SNEGSKA (reference sequence). CDR3 sequence reads: CSASQTDNQPQHF. The CDR3 nucleotides read TGCAGTGCTAGTCAGACAGACAATCAGCCCCAGCATTTT.

The chain is built from TRBV7-9 and TRBJ1-5; 11 bases align to TRBD1. The CDR3 loop spans 14 amino acids. Looked up from germline, CDR1 is SEHNR and CDR2 is FQNEAQ (reference sequence). V lost 5 bases and J lost 6; bases outside the gene matches: 3. This CDR3 reads CASSAGTGGQPQHF. CDR3 DNA sequence: TGTGCCAGCAGCGCGGGGACAGGGGGTCAGCCCCAGCATTTT.

The sample holds one count of this clone. Here the CDR3 DNA reads TGTGCCAGCAGCGTAGAAAAGGGACTAGCGGGAGGGACCGGGGAGCTGTTTTTT. It yields the protein CASSVEKGLAGGTGELFF. V and J are TRBV9 and TRBJ2-2; 16 nucleotides agree with TRBD2. Germline CDR1 and CDR2: SGDLS and YYNGEE. Unmatched junction bases numbered 4, after V lost 0 bases and J lost 5 bases. This CDR3 is built from 18 residues.

The V call is TRBV4-2, the J call TRBJ1-1, with TRBD1 identical over 7 bases. Germline V gives CDR1 LGHNA, CDR2 YNFKEQ. J gave up 2 bases and V 3 bases, and 6 bases lay outside the gene matches. The CDR3 consists of 15 residues. The DNA for the CDR3 is TGTGCCAGCAGCCACCCGGGACAGCACAACACTGAAGCTTTCTTT. Translation gives CASSHPGQHNTEAFF.

The rearrangement uses TRBV4-2 and TRBJ2-5; perhaps TRBD2 as D (6 bases). V lost 1 base and J lost 9, with 9 bases in between. Germline V gives CDR1 LGHNA, CDR2 YNFKEQ. The CDR3 runs to 12 residues. The CDR3 coding sequence is TGTGCCAGCAGCCAAGTCCCGGGAGCCCAGTACTTC. It specifies CASSQVPGAQYF.

This chain links TRBV29-1 with TRBJ1-2, with D possibly being TRBD1 (6 bases). The germline V and J ends were trimmed by 3 bases and 12 bases, with 14 bases remaining between them. Germline V gene sequence: CDR1 SQVTM, CDR2 ANQGSEA. The CDR3 has 11 amino acids. CDR3 in amino acids: CSVDADRVNTF. The DNA of the CDR3 is TGCAGCGTTGACGCGGACAGAGTAAACACCTTC.

The chain carries TRBV5-6 and TRBJ2-7, with D hard to call. The germline V gene has CDR1 SGHDT and CDR2 YYEEEE. This CDR3 spans 14 amino acids. V gave up 0 bases and J gave up 0 bases, with 7 bases separating them. The CDR3 region has the DNA TGTGCCAGCAGCTTGGTCGCCGGCTCCTACGAGCAGTACTTC. Its translation: CASSLVAGSYEQYF.

This rearrangement joins TRBV7-2 to TRBJ1-3, with D hard to call. The ends were cut back, 4 bases at V and 1 base at J, with 14 bases in the middle. CDR3 length equals 16 residues. Germline values: CDR1 SGHTA, CDR2 FQGNSA. The CDR3 protein is CASSSQSAGSGNTIYF. Here the CDR3 DNA reads TGTGCCAGCAGCTCTCAGTCGGCGGGTTCTGGAAACACCATATATTTT.